The source of this TCR beta chain is a study of blood T cell repertoires in COVID-19. For the study at large: Researchers got acute and convalescent COVID-19 samples from the United States, Italy and Spain.

In the original processing: Amplification from reference gene primers served as the basis for estimated nucleated cell counts. TCRdb's table, derived via immunoSEQ multiplex PCR, lists solely in-frame clones and lacks some. V, J and clone size derive from that table, while D and trimming were established from the DNA sequence. The data hold about 74,000 clones, with 70% to 90% observed a single time. The CDR3 is 15 amino acids. The V gene's germline CDR1 is MNHEY and CDR2 SMNVEV (reference sequence). Unmatched junction bases numbered 6, after V lost 3 bases and J lost 5 bases. The V call is TRBV27, the J call TRBJ2-3; 9 positions agree with TRBD2. This receptor was obtained from a man in his 70s with acute or convalescent COVID-19. Sample: peripheral blood. In DNA form, the CDR3 reads TGTGCCAGCAGTTTGGGACTAGCTGCGGGAGATACGCAGTATTTT. Translated, it gives CASSLGLAAGDTQYF.